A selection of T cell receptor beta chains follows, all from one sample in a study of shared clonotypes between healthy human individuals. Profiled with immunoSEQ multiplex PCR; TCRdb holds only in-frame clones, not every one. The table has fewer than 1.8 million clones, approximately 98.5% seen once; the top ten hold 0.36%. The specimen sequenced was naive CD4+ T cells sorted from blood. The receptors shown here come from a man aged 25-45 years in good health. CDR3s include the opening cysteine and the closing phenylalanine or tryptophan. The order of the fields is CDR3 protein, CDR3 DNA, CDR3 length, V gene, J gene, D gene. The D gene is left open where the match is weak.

CASSLDVIPGSYNEQFF,TGTGCCAGCAGCTTAGATGTGATCCCAGGGTCCTACAATGAGCAGTTCTTC,17,TRBV7-8,TRBJ2-1,NA
CASSPNTGFTEAFF,TGTGCCAGCTCACCGAATACAGGGTTCACTGAAGCTTTCTTT,14,TRBV18,TRBJ1-1,NA
CASSRSGWGETQYF,TGTGCCAGCAGTCGCTCGGGATGGGGGGAGACCCAGTACTTC,14,TRBV28,TRBJ2-5,NA
CASSLTGIPYEQYF,TGTGCCAGCAGCCTGACAGGGATTCCTTACGAGCAGTACTTC,14,TRBV5-5,TRBJ2-7,TRBD1
CASSWRDYGYTF,TGTGCCAGCAGTTGGAGGGACTATGGCTACACCTTC,12,TRBV28,TRBJ1-2,NA
CARRTGSYNEQFF,TGTGCCAGAAGAACGGGCTCCTACAATGAGCAGTTCTTC,13,TRBV6-5,TRBJ2-1,NA
CASSGASGRAVGPTDTQYF,TGTGCCAGCAGCGGCGCTAGCGGGAGGGCCGTGGGGCCCACAGATACGCAGTATTTT,19,TRBV5-4,TRBJ2-3,TRBD2
CASSQVLGTTGNTIYF,TGCGCCAGCAGCCAGGTGTTAGGGACAACTGGAAACACCATATATTTT,16,TRBV4-3,TRBJ1-3,NA
CASSVGPSNQPQHF,TGTGCCAGCAGCGTAGGGCCTTCCAATCAGCCCCAGCATTTT,14,TRBV9,TRBJ1-5,NA
CASMVSGPSYEQYF,TGCGCCAGCATGGTTAGCGGGCCATCGTACGAGCAGTACTTC,14,TRBV5-1,TRBJ2-7,TRBD2
CASSPRTGQSNTEAFF,TGCGCCAGCAGCCCACGGACCGGACAGTCGAACACTGAAGCTTTCTTT,16,TRBV5-1,TRBJ1-1,NA
CASSEVTSQGHGYTF,TGTGCCAGCAGTGAAGTCACTAGCCAGGGGCATGGCTACACCTTC,15,TRBV2,TRBJ1-2,NA
CASSLVPVYNEQFF,TGTGCCAGCAGTTTAGTCCCCGTTTACAATGAGCAGTTCTTC,14,TRBV28,TRBJ2-1,NA
CASSQNSGLGRNEQFF,TGTGCCAGCAGCCAAAACTCAGGCCTAGGACGTAATGAGCAGTTCTTC,16,TRBV14,TRBJ2-1,NA
CASSLIRTGLNQPQHF,TGTGCCAGCAGCTTGATCCGGACAGGTCTTAATCAGCCCCAGCATTTT,16,TRBV5-8,TRBJ1-5,TRBD1
CASSVALTSYTRNNEQFF,TGTGCCAGCAGCGTAGCGTTGACTAGCTATACGCGAAACAATGAGCAGTTCTTC,18,TRBV9,TRBJ2-1,TRBD2